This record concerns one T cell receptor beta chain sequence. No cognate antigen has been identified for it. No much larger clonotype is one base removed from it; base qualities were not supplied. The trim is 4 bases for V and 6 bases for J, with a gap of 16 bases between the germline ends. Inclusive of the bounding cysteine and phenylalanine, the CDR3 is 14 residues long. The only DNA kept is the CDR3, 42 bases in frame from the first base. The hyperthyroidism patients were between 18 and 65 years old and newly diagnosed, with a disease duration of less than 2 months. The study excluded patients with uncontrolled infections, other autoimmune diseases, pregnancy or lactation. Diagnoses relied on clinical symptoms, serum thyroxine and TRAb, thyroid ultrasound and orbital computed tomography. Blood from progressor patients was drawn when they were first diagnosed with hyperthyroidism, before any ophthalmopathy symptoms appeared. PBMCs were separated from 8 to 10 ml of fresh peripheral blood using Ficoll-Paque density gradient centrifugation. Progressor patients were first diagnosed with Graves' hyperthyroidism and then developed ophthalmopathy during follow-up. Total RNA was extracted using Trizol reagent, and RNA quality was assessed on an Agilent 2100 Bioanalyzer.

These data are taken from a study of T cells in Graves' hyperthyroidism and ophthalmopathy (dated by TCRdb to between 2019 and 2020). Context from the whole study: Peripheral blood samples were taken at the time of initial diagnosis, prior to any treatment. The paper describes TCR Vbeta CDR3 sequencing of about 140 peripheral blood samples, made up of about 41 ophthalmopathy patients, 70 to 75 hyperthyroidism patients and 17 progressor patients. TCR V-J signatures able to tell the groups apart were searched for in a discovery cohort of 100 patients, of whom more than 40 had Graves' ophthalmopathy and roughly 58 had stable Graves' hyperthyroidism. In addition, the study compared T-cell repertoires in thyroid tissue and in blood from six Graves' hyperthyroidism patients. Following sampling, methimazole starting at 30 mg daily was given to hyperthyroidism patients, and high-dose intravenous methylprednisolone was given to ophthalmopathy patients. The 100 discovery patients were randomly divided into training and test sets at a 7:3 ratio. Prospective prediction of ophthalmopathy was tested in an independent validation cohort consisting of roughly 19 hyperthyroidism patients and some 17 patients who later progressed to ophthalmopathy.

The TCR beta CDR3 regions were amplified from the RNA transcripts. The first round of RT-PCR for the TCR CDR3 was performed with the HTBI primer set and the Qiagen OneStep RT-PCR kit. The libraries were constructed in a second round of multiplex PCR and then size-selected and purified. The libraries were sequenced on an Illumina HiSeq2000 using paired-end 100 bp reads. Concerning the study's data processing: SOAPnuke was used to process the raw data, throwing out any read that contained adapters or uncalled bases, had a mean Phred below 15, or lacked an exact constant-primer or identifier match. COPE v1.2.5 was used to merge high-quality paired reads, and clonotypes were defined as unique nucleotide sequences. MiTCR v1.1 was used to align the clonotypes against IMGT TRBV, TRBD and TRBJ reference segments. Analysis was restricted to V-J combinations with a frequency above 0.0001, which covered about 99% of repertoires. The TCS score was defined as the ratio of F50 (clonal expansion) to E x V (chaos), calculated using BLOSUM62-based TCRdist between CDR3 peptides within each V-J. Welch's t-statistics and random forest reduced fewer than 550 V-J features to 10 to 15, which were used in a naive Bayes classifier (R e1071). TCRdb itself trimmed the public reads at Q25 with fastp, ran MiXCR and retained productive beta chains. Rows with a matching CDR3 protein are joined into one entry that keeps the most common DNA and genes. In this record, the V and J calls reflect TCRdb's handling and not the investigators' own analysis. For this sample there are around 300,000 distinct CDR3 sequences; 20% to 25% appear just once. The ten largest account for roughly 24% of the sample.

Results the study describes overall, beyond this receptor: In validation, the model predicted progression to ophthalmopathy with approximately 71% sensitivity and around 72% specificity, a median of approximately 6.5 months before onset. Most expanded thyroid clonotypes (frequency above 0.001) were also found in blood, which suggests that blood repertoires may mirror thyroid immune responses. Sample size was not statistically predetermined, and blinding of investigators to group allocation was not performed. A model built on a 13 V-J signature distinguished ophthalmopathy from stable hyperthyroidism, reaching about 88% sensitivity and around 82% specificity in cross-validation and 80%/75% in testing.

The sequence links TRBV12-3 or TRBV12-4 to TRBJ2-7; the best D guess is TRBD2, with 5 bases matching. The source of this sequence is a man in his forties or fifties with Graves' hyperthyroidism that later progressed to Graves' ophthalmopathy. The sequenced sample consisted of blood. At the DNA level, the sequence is TGTGCCAGCAGTTCCCGAGGGCCCCTTGGCGAGCAGTACTTC. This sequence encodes CASSSRGPLGEQYF.